The 9 T cell receptor beta chains below come from one sample, sequenced in a study of CD8+ T cells in alopecia areata. Once RNA had been extracted, it was reverse transcribed into cDNA to act as the sequencing template. Sequencing used immunoSEQ multiplex PCR; TCRdb keeps in-frame clones, though not all of them. Among about 110,000 clones, 45% to 60% were seen once, and the ten largest hold roughly 25%. Specimen: NKG2D-low CD8+ T cells sorted from blood. Receptor source: a human donor with alopecia areata.

The J gene is TRBJ1-1, the V gene TRBV6-5; a weak D match, TRBD1 (6 bases). The CDR3 has 14 amino acids. V lost 6 bases, J lost 1 base, and 12 bases lay in between. Per germline, CDR1 MNHEY and CDR2 SVGAGI. The CDR3 sequence is CASRDRMENTEAFF. The CDR3 DNA is TGTGCCAGCAGGGACAGAATGGAGAACACTGAAGCTTTCTTT.

This clone showed up just a few times. V gene TRBV7-9 combines with J gene TRBJ1-2; D is undetermined. This CDR3 region has 12 residues. V was cut by 1 base and J by 3 bases, with 3 bases left in between. Germline loops: CDR1 SEHNR, CDR2 FQNEAQ (reference sequence). This CDR3 is CASSLGDYGYTF. For the CDR3, the DNA is TGTGCCAGCAGCTTAGGGGACTATGGCTACACCTTC.

This clone was found a few times. V gene TRBV7-9 combines with J gene TRBJ1-1; TRBD1 agrees at 11 bases. The CDR3 totals 15 residues. With V trimmed by 3 bases and J by 5 bases, 5 bases remained unmatched. Germline assignment: CDR1 SEHNR and CDR2 FQNEAQ (reference sequence). The CDR3 DNA sequence: TGTGCCAGCAGCTTGTCGGGACAGGGGGATACTGAAGCTTTCTTT. It encodes CASSLSGQGDTEAFF.

The genes are TRBV4-1 and TRBJ2-1, with D possibly matching TRBD2 (6 bases). Looked up from germline, CDR1 is MGHRA and CDR2 is YSYEKL. This CDR3 has 15 amino acids. V lost 5 bases, J lost 3 bases, and 14 bases lay in between. The CDR3 sequence: CASSELAGGYNEQFF. In nucleotides, the CDR3 is TGCGCCAGCAGCGAACTAGCTGGGGGCTACAATGAGCAGTTCTTC.

This chain links TRBV11-2 with TRBJ2-3; D remains unclear. Per germline, CDR1 SGHAT and CDR2 FQNNGV. The CDR3 covers 13 residues. V was trimmed by 5 bases and J by 4 bases, leaving 10 bases between them. Here the CDR3 DNA reads TGTGCCAGCAGCCCCGTCCCCCCAGATACGCAGTATTTT. Translation: CASSPVPPDTQYF.

This CDR3 is CASIPGGRPTDTQYF. In nucleotides, the CDR3 is TGTGCCAGCATCCCGGGCGGGAGGCCCACAGATACGCAGTATTTT. The rearrangement links TRBV28 to TRBJ2-3; 8 bases are a match to TRBD2. Germline-derived CDR1 and CDR2 are MDHEN and SYDVKM. The CDR3 is 15 residues long. The trim removed 7 bases at V and 2 bases at J, leaving 8 bases unmatched.

The chain couples TRBV2 to TRBJ1-2; no clear D. The CDR3 spans 14 residues. With 6 bases removed from V and 4 bases from J, the gap between germline ends came to 15 bases. Per the germline V gene, CDR1 is SNHLY and CDR2 is FYNNEI. The CDR3 here is CASRDTGVIYGYTF. Here the CDR3 DNA reads TGTGCCAGCAGAGACACCGGGGTGATCTATGGCTACACCTTC.

This clone was counted a few times. The CDR3 sequence is CSVPAPLSGILYGYTF. The DNA for the CDR3 is TGCAGCGTTCCCGCCCCATTGAGTGGCATTCTCTATGGCTACACCTTC. The chain carries TRBV29-1 and TRBJ1-2; no clear D. CDR1 is SQVTM, CDR2 ANQGSEA, per germline. The CDR3 runs to 16 residues. V dropped 5 bases and J dropped 4 bases, with 23 bases sitting between them.

This clone was picked up one time. The rearrangement uses TRBV2 and TRBJ2-6, with D perhaps TRBD1 (6 bases). CDR3 size: 17 residues. Germline-derived CDR1 and CDR2 are SNHLY and FYNNEI. Trimming left V 4 bases short and J 0 bases short, with 13 bases between. CDR3: CASSGYRDTSGANVLTF. The CDR3 bases are TGTGCCAGCAGTGGATACAGGGACACCTCTGGGGCCAACGTCCTGACTTTC.